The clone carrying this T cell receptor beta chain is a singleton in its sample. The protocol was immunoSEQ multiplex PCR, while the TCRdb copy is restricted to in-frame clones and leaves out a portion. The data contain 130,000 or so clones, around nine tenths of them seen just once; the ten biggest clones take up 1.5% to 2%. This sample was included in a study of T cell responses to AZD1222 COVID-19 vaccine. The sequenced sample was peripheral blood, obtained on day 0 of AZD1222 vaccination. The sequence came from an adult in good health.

The CDR3 DNA follows: TGTGCCAGCAGTGAAAAGGGGGCTGGCAGCAATCAGCCCCAGCATTTT. This gives the protein CASSEKGAGSNQPQHF. V and J are TRBV6-1 and TRBJ1-5; 7 nucleotides line up with TRBD1. Germline V gene sequence: CDR1 MNHNS, CDR2 SASEGT. The CDR3 runs to 16 residues. Trimming took 2 bases from V and 1 from J; bases not matched to a gene: 5.